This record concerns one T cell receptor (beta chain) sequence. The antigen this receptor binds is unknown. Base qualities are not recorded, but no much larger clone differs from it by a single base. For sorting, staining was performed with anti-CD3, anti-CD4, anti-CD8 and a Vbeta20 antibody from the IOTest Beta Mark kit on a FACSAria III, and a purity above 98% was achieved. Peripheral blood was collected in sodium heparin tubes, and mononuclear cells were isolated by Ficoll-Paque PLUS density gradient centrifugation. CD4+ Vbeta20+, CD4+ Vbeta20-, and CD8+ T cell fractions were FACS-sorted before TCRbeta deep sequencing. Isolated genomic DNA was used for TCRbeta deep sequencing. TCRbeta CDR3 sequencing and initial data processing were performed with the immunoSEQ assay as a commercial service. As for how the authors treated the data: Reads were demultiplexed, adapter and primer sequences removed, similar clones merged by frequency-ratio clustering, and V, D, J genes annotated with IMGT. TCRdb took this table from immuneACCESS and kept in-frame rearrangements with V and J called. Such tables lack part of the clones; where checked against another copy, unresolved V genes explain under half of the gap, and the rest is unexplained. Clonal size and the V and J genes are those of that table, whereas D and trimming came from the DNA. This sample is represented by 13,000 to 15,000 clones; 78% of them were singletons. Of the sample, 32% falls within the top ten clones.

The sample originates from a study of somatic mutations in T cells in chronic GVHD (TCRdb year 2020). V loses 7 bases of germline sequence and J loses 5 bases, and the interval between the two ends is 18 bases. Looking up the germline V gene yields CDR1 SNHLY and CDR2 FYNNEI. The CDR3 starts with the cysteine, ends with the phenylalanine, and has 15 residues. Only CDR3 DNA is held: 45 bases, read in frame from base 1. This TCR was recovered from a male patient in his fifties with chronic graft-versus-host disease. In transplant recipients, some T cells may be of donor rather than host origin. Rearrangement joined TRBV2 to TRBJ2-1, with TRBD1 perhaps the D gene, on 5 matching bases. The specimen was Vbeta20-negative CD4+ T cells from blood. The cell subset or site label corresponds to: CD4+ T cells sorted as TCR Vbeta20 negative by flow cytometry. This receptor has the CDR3 CASKVGQSLHNEQFF. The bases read TGTGCCAGCAAAGTAGGACAATCCCTCCACAATGAGCAGTTCTTC.